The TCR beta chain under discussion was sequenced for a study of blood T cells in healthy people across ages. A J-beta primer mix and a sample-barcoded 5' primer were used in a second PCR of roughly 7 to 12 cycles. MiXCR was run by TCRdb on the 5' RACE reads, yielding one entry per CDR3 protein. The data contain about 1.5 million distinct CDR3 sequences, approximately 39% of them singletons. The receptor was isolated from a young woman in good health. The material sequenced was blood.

Here the CDR3 reads CSAIDNSYQPQHF. CDR3 DNA sequence: TGCAGTGCTATCGACAACTCATATCAGCCCCAGCATTTT. The chain carries TRBV20-1 and TRBJ1-5, with D unresolved. The CDR3 runs 13 residues. Between the trimmed V and J ends, which lost 4 bases and 5 bases, there was a span of 12 bases. Germline V CDR1 and CDR2: DFQATT, SNEGSKA (reference sequence).